This T cell receptor (beta chain) was sequenced in a study of CD8 T cells in ankylosing spondylitis. Study conclusions and caveats: Peripheral blood samples showed relatively rare disease-linked clones, and these clones were CD8+. Matched synovial fluid from ankylosing spondylitis patients was reported to be enriched for disease-linked clones.

V trimming: 3 bases; J trimming: 2 bases; junction bases outside the gene matches: 2. The CDR3 spans 14 residues. CDR1 is SGHRS and CDR2 is YFSETQ in the germline V gene. In making TCR beta libraries, quantitative 5'-RACE with molecular barcodes was used. TCRdb itself ran the 5' RACE reads through MiXCR, one entry per CDR3 protein. This sample yields nearly 250,000 distinct CDR3 sequences, of which around 32% are seen a single time; roughly 4.2% belongs to the top ten. In the case of this clonotype: Its antigen is as yet unknown.

The specimen sequenced was blood, either unsorted or a sorted T cell fraction (not recorded which). The gene calls are TRBV5-1 and TRBJ1-3, with 7 bases matching TRBD1. The TCR sequence derives from a male donor with ankylosing spondylitis or in good health (not recorded which). The CDR3 sequence: CASSSGGPGNTIYF. CDR3 coding DNA: TGCGCCAGCAGCTCAGGGGGACCTGGAAACACCATATATTTT.